A selection of T cell receptor beta chains follows, all from one sample in a study of T cell responses to AZD1222 COVID-19 vaccine. Data came from immunoSEQ multiplex PCR; TCRdb stores just in-frame clones and leaves some out. The sample yields roughly 100,000 clones, around nine tenths seen once. The material sequenced was peripheral blood, taken 28 days after the second AZD1222 dose. Every receptor here comes from an adult who received the AZD1222 COVID-19 vaccine. Both conserved end residues are trimmed from each CDR3. The order of the fields is V gene, D gene, J gene, CDR3 protein. A D gene is named only where the DNA matches it firmly.

>TRBV30|.|TRBJ1-5
AWSGTPSNQPQH
>TRBV5-1|TRBD1|TRBJ2-7
ASSSASTGTGAYEQY
>TRBV30|TRBD1|TRBJ2-7
AWNKPSQGWYEQY
>TRBV11-2|TRBD1|TRBJ2-5
ASSFYGQGALETQY
>TRBV5-4|.|TRBJ2-2
ASIRDQRNTGELF
>TRBV5-1|.|TRBJ2-3
ASSLEAVGTDTQY
>TRBV5-5|.|TRBJ1-4
ASSVGTNEKLF
>TRBV7-2|.|TRBJ2-7
ASSRGGTAYEQY
>TRBV12-3/TRBV12-4|.|TRBJ2-7
ASSLDRTYEQY
>TRBV28|.|TRBJ1-1
ASSLGGTVNTEAF
>TRBV7-8|.|TRBJ1-1
ASSSGGGTEAF
>TRBV12-5|TRBD1|TRBJ1-3
ASGLVLWGQLNTIY
>TRBV19|TRBD2|TRBJ2-1
ASTDQAGSYNEQF
>TRBV9|TRBD2|TRBJ2-1
ASSPWDFSGNGSYNEQF
>TRBV28|.|TRBJ2-7
ASSLYRNGPSYEQY
>TRBV5-1|.|TRBJ2-3
ASSLDLSAADTQY
>TRBV10-3|.|TRBJ2-1
AISKGGNLQWGQF
>TRBV5-6|TRBD2|TRBJ2-3
ASTPGGDRTYSSTDTQY
>TRBV10-1|TRBD1|TRBJ2-3
ASSPGTETTDTQY
>TRBV9|.|TRBJ1-1
ASSVAGRMNTEAF
>TRBV19|TRBD1|TRBJ2-7
ASSKPGQGAREQY
>TRBV5-1|.|TRBJ2-1
ASSRGVEQF
>TRBV7-3|.|TRBJ1-1
ASSLGSAENTEAF
>TRBV30|.|TRBJ1-1
ACGRGVTEAF
>TRBV5-1|TRBD2|TRBJ2-2
ASSFHGGEPGELF
>TRBV7-7|.|TRBJ2-2
ASSLRLGHLNTGELF
>TRBV6-2/TRBV6-3|TRBD2|TRBJ2-7
ASSYSPSGSYEQY
>TRBV7-8|.|TRBJ2-1
ASRQQRDNEQF
>TRBV5-1|.|TRBJ1-1
ASTVWGSDTEAF
>TRBV6-5|.|TRBJ1-2
ASSSFGSVRDYGYT
>TRBV28|.|TRBJ1-6
ASRPPGASSYNSPLH
>TRBV28|.|TRBJ1-4
ASSLYSGGQAEKLF
>TRBV30|.|TRBJ1-4
AWSPGFNEKLF
>TRBV5-4|.|TRBJ2-1
ASRQAGLLEQF
>TRBV6-5|.|TRBJ2-7
ASSYVGREQY
>TRBV19|TRBD1|TRBJ1-2
ASSNPGGNGYT
>TRBV18|.|TRBJ1-4
ASSPPSENEKLF
>TRBV30|.|TRBJ1-3
AWSLTQRSSHSTIY
>TRBV6-1|.|TRBJ1-1
ASSEWGANTEAF
>TRBV19|TRBD2|TRBJ2-7
ASSIMREGYEQY
>TRBV7-9|.|TRBJ2-7
ASSFLGGGDEQY
>TRBV5-5|.|TRBJ1-2
ASSLFPGGERGYT
>TRBV30|.|TRBJ2-2
AWRGFDTGELF
>TRBV5-1|TRBD1|TRBJ2-2
ASQSDQTGRTTGELF
>TRBV27|.|TRBJ2-1
ASSQRRDLQGEQF
>TRBV30|TRBD1|TRBJ1-6
AWSVGQGHSPLH
>TRBV25-1|.|TRBJ1-2
ASRQTGVYGYT
>TRBV18|.|TRBJ2-7
ASSPPTRGYEQY
>TRBV7-9|TRBD2|TRBJ2-3
ASSLTSGGTDTQY
>TRBV29-1|TRBD2|TRBJ2-7
SVFGLAGASYEQY
>TRBV6-5|.|TRBJ1-2
ASAGETEPGYT
>TRBV5-4|TRBD1|TRBJ2-5
ASSHWTGKGQETQY